These 29 T cell receptor beta chains were all obtained from the same sample, sequenced in a study of cytomegalovirus exposure and HLA in healthy donors. Primers for the PCR totalled 60 Vbeta and 13 Jbeta. Measured with immunoSEQ multiplex PCR; TCRdb has only the in-frame clones, and not every one. The data show around 270,000 clones, about 80% seen once. The sequenced sample was PBMCs. These receptors were taken from a girl between 2 and 10 years old in good health and CMV-seronegative.

The chain carries TRBV9 and TRBJ2-7; 7 positions agree with TRBD2. V lost 4 bases and J lost 2; bases outside the gene matches: 18. The germline V gene has CDR1 SGDLS and CDR2 YYNGEE. This CDR3 contains 18 residues. The CDR3 DNA is TGTGCCAGCAGCCCCCGCGGGGGTAGCCGGGGGGTTCCCTACGAGCAGTACTTC. Its translation is CASSPRGGSRGVPYEQYF.

The chain carries TRBV7-2 and TRBJ2-7; no clear D. Trimming stripped 5 bases from V and 0 bases from J, with 14 bases between. The germline V gene has CDR1 SGHTA and CDR2 FQGNSA. The CDR3 runs to 15 residues. CDR3 sequence: CASSPEVGTSYEQYF. The CDR3 bases are TGTGCCAGCAGCCCCGAGGTCGGAACCTCCTACGAGCAGTACTTC.

Regarding this clone: The same CDR3 arises from other DNA sequences in this sample as well. The rearrangement uses TRBV6-5 and TRBJ1-5; TRBD1 matches 10 bases. J lost 4 bases, V lost 0 bases, and 0 bases had no gene match. The germline V gene has CDR1 MNHEY and CDR2 SVGAGI. The CDR3 runs 15 residues. For the CDR3, the DNA is TGTGCCAGCAGTTACTCGGGACAGGGGAATCAGCCCCAGCATTTT. It is translated as CASSYSGQGNQPQHF.

This chain joins TRBV6-1 and TRBJ2-4; 8 bases fit TRBD1. The CDR3 covers 18 residues. CDR1 and CDR2 (germline): MNHNS, SASEGT. V lost 0 bases and J lost 8; bases outside the gene matches: 15. The CDR3 sequence: CASSEAGTGRPSLDIQYF. The CDR3 nucleotides read TGTGCCAGCAGTGAAGCGGGGACAGGACGTCCTAGTTTAGACATTCAGTACTTC.

The CDR3 nucleotides are TGTGCCATCAGTGTGTCCCTTAACTATGGCTACACCTTC. Its translation is CAISVSLNYGYTF. The J gene is TRBJ1-2, the V gene TRBV10-3; no reliable D call. This CDR3 comprises 13 residues. Germline loops: CDR1 ENHRY, CDR2 SYGVKD. Trimming removed 4 bases at V and 1 base at J, with 7 bases between.

This clone has just a few counts. Here the CDR3 DNA reads TGCGCCAGCAGCTCTCCCGGGACTTCCATTTATTTCACAGATACGCAGTATTTT. It encodes CASSSPGTSIYFTDTQYF. The V and J genes are TRBV5-1 and TRBJ2-3; tentatively, D is TRBD2 (6 bases). The length of the CDR3 is 18 residues. The germline V and J ends were trimmed by 3 bases and 2 bases, with 22 bases remaining between them. Per germline, CDR1 SGHRS and CDR2 YFSETQ.

The V gene is TRBV27, the J gene TRBJ2-1; no clear D gene. The length of the CDR3 is 13 residues. Per germline, CDR1 MNHEY and CDR2 SMNVEV (reference sequence). Trimming shortened V by 2 bases and J by 7 bases, and 9 bases separated the two germline ends. The DNA of the CDR3 is TGTGCCAGCAGTTTAGTCTCAACTAATGAGCAGTTCTTC. As protein: CASSLVSTNEQFF.

The CDR3: CASSTPTGTAYEQYF. The DNA for the CDR3 is TGTGCCAGCAGCACACCCACCGGGACAGCCTACGAGCAGTACTTC. The chain combines TRBV13 with TRBJ2-7, with 7 bases matching TRBD1. Germline loops: CDR1 PRHDT, CDR2 FYEKMQ (reference sequence). The CDR3 runs 15 residues. V lost 5 bases, J lost 2 bases, and 9 bases stayed unmatched.

The chain recombines TRBV5-4 with TRBJ1-4; tentative D call: TRBD1 (6 bases). Germline CDR1 and CDR2: SGHNT and YYREEE (reference sequence). The CDR3 extends over 14 amino acids. V lost 0 bases to trimming and J lost 5 bases, with 8 bases between them. In DNA form, the CDR3 reads TGTGCCAGCAGCTTGGGGGGGCGGAATGAAAAACTGTTTTTT. The encoded protein is CASSLGGRNEKLFF.

The chain combines TRBV5-1 with TRBJ2-7; D ambiguous. V lost 5 bases, J lost 2 bases, and 11 bases lay in between. The CDR3 spans 13 residues. CDR1 SGHRS and CDR2 YFSETQ come from the germline V gene. The chain's CDR3 is CASSLYTTYEQYF. CDR3 nucleotide sequence: TGCGCCAGCAGTTTGTACACCACCTACGAGCAGTACTTC. Looking up the rest from reference TRBV5-1 and TRBJ2-7 gives the full variable domain: KAGVTQTPRYLIKTRGQQVTLSCSPISGHRSVSWYQQTPGQGLQFLFEYFSETQRNKGNFPGRFSGRQFSNSRSEMNVSTLELGDSALYLCASSLYTTYEQYFGPGTRLTVT.

The chain combines TRBV4-1 with TRBJ1-2; D is uncertain. V lost 0 bases and J lost 8, with 13 bases in between. The CDR3 runs 14 residues. Germline values: CDR1 MGHRA, CDR2 YSYEKL. In DNA form, the CDR3 reads TGCGCCAGCAGCCAAGATGGTACAGCAGGCGGCTACACCTTC. It codes for CASSQDGTAGGYTF.

V and J are TRBV7-6 and TRBJ1-5, with a weak D call TRBD1 (5 bases). The CDR3 is made up of 17 amino acids. The germline V gene encodes CDR1 SGHVS and CDR2 FNYEAQ. Trimming shortened V by 3 bases and J by 9 bases, and 24 bases separated the two germline ends. DNA for the CDR3: TGTGCCAGCAGCTTGGGCGCACGTGGGGCGGTCGGTGGGCCCCAGCATTTT. The encoded protein is CASSLGARGAVGGPQHF. Full variable domain (missing parts from reference TRBV7-6 and TRBJ1-5): GAGVSQSPRYKVTKRGQDVALRCDPISGHVSLYWYRQALGQGPEFLTYFNYEAQQDKSGLPNDRFSAERPEGSISTLTIQRTEQRDSAMYRCASSLGARGAVGGPQHFGDGTRLSIL.

This clone appeared a single time. V and J are TRBV30 and TRBJ1-2; possible D gene TRBD1, 6 bases. The V gene's germline CDR1 is GTSNPN and CDR2 SVGIG (reference sequence). V lost 7 bases and J 4 bases, leaving 13 bases between the germline ends. The CDR3 covers 12 residues. This chain's CDR3 is CAFTRGGYGYTF. The CDR3 DNA is TGTGCCTTCACGAGGGGGGGCTATGGCTACACCTTC.

The sample holds a few counts of this clone. J is TRBJ2-3 and V is TRBV9, with D hard to call. Trimming pared 4 bases from V and 4 bases from J, leaving 13 bases between. The CDR3 length is 14 residues. From germline, CDR1 is SGDLS and CDR2 YYNGEE. The CDR3: CASSSSGEADTQYF. CDR3 coding DNA: TGTGCCAGCAGCTCGTCCGGTGAGGCAGATACGCAGTATTTT.

CDR3 DNA sequence: TGTGCCAGCAGCTCACACAATCAGCCCCAGCATTTT. It is translated as CASSSHNQPQHF. The chain is built from TRBV7-9 and TRBJ1-5; D is ambiguous. CDR3 length: 12 residues. Germline CDR1 reads SEHNR; CDR2 reads FQNEAQ (reference sequence). V lost 4 bases, J lost 3 bases, and 4 bases lay in between. The entire variable domain, with the rest obtained from reference TRBV7-9 and TRBJ1-5, is as follows: DTGVSQNPRHKITKRGQNVTFRCDPISEHNRLYWYRQTLGQGPEFLTYFQNEAQLEKSRLLSDRFSAERPKGSFSTLEIQRTEQGDSAMYLCASSSHNQPQHFGDGTRLSIL.

The rearrangement uses TRBV14 and TRBJ1-4; D may be TRBD1 (6 bases). V was trimmed by 3 bases and J by 7 bases, leaving 24 bases between them. From germline, CDR1 is SGHDN and CDR2 FVKESK. The CDR3 is 18 residues long. CDR3 DNA sequence: TGTGCCAGCAGCCATTCCGGCGGCCCAGGGGTTGTTTTTGAAAAACTGTTTTTT. Translated: CASSHSGGPGVVFEKLFF.

This clone was observed a single time. Other DNA variants within this sample encode the same CDR3. This sequence joins TRBV28 and TRBJ2-7, with TRBD1 identical over 8 bases. The CDR3 sequence is 15 residues long. Germline CDR1 is MDHEN and CDR2 is SYDVKM. The V gene end was trimmed by 5 bases and the J gene end by 4 bases; junction bases not matched to a gene: 10. This CDR3 reads CASSVSGGPSYEQYF. The CDR3 DNA is TGTGCCAGCAGTGTCTCAGGGGGCCCTTCTTACGAGCAGTACTTC.

The chain carries TRBV4-1 and TRBJ1-6; TRBD1 is a possible D gene (6 bases). The V gene lost 1 base and the J gene lost 8 bases, with 15 bases spanning the gap. Germline V gene lookup returns CDR1 MGHRA and CDR2 YSYEKL. The CDR3 has 16 amino acids. The CDR3 coding sequence is TGCGCCAGCAGCCAAGCTCTGGGACAACGGGATTCACCCCTCCACTTT. Translation: CASSQALGQRDSPLHF.

The chain recombines TRBV5-4 with TRBJ2-7; 8 positions match TRBD2. In germline, CDR1 is SGHNT, CDR2 YYREEE (reference sequence). J gave up 3 bases and V 2 bases, and 4 bases lay outside the gene matches. The CDR3 covers 14 residues. The CDR3 nucleotides read TGTGCCAGCAGCTTTTTTGGGACTAGCTACGAGCAGTACTTC. Translated, it gives CASSFFGTSYEQYF. The full variable domain, with the rest looked up from reference TRBV5-4 and TRBJ2-7, is ETGVTQSPTHLIKTRGQQVTLRCSSQSGHNTVSWYQQALGQGPQFIFQYYREEENGRGNFPPRFSGLQFPNYSSELNVNALELDDSALYLCASSFFGTSYEQYFGPGTRLTVT.

This clone was observed once. The chain links TRBV7-9 to TRBJ2-7, with 7 bases identical to TRBD2. CDR3 length: 16 amino acids. V lost 5 bases, J lost 6 bases, and 16 bases stayed unmatched. The germline gives CDR1 SEHNR, CDR2 FQNEAQ (reference sequence). The DNA of the CDR3 is TGTGCCAGCAGCCGCCGCAGGGAGCGGGAAGAGGCCGAGCAGTACTTC. The encoded protein is CASSRRREREEAEQYF.

The J gene is TRBJ1-3, the V gene TRBV2; 9 bases are a match to TRBD1. With 8 bases clipped from V and 0 bases from J, the junction kept 5 bases outside the gene matches. The CDR3 has 15 amino acids. Germline CDR1 SNHLY, CDR2 FYNNEI. The CDR3 coding sequence is TGTGCCAGCGCCCGGGACAGGGTCTCTGGAAACACCATATATTTT. It yields the protein CASARDRVSGNTIYF.

CDR3 amino acids: CASSLGQGVEKLFF. DNA for the CDR3: TGTGCCAGCAGTTTGGGGCAGGGGGTAGAAAAACTGTTTTTT. The chain recombines TRBV28 with TRBJ1-4; 7 bases match TRBD1. The CDR3 contains 14 residues. With 3 bases clipped from V and 8 bases from J, the junction kept 6 bases outside the gene matches. The germline CDR1 and CDR2 sequences are MDHEN and SYDVKM.

This clone appeared a few times. The CDR3 region has the DNA TGTGCCAGTACTCCTAGGGTTGGGGCGGCAGCCTTAGACACAGATACGCAGTATTTT. It specifies CASTPRVGAAALDTDTQYF. The chain couples TRBV19 to TRBJ2-3, with TRBD1 as a possible D gene (5 bases). The germline V gene encodes CDR1 LNHDA and CDR2 SQIVND (reference sequence). The CDR3 extends over 19 amino acids. Between the trimmed V and J ends, which lost 7 bases and 2 bases, there was a span of 28 bases.

The chain couples TRBV6-6 to TRBJ1-5; 9 nucleotides line up with TRBD1. The germline V gene has CDR1 MNHNY and CDR2 SVGAGI (reference sequence). After removal of 6 bases from V and 4 bases from J, the junction contained 7 bases not matched to a gene. This CDR3 region has 15 residues. DNA of the CDR3: TGTGCCAGCAGGCCCGGGACAGGGTGGAATCAGCCCCAGCATTTT. Protein product: CASRPGTGWNQPQHF.

This chain links TRBV19 with TRBJ1-6; TRBD1 agrees at 9 bases. V was pared by 7 bases and J by 3 bases, with 10 bases of the junction left unmatched. The CDR3 has 17 residues. The germline gives CDR1 LNHDA, CDR2 SQIVND (reference sequence). The CDR3: CASMGGTGFFYNSPLHF. The CDR3 DNA follows: TGTGCCAGTATGGGGGGGACAGGGTTCTTCTATAATTCACCCCTCCACTTT.

On this clone: Because it lacks the conserved phenylalanine or tryptophan at the end, this CDR3 is likely a read error. The chain combines TRBV6-4 with TRBJ1-2, with a tentative D call TRBD1 (6 bases). CDR3 size: 13 residues. Germline V gene lookup returns CDR1 MRHNA and CDR2 SNTAGT. Trimming removed 5 bases from V and 8 bases from J, with 15 bases in between. The CDR3 is CASSRTVDSGYTL. CDR3 in DNA: TGTGCCAGCAGTCGGACAGTGGATTCCGGCTACACCCTC.

The chain joins TRBV28 to TRBJ2-7, with D unresolved. The CDR3 has 13 amino acids. Germline-derived CDR1 and CDR2 are MDHEN and SYDVKM. The V end lost 7 bases, the J end lost 0 bases, and 10 bases lay between the germline ends. DNA for the CDR3: TGTGCCAGCAACGTACCGAGCTCCTACGAGCAGTACTTC. It specifies CASNVPSSYEQYF.

The genes are TRBV5-1 and TRBJ2-7; tentative D call: TRBD1 (6 bases). The CDR3 is 15 amino acids. V shed 0 bases and J shed 6 bases, with 16 bases lying between them. Germline CDR1 SGHRS, CDR2 YFSETQ. CDR3 coding DNA: TGCGCCAGCAGCTTGGAAACGGGCAGGGGTGGCGAGCAGTACTTC. The encoded protein is CASSLETGRGGEQYF.

CDR3 coding DNA: TGTGCCAGCAGTTTAGGGACAGGGTACAATGAGCAGTTCTTC. Its translation: CASSLGTGYNEQFF. This chain joins TRBV28 and TRBJ2-1; 9 bases are shared with TRBD1. Looked up from germline, CDR1 is MDHEN and CDR2 is SYDVKM. The CDR3 contains 14 residues. J lost 4 bases, V lost 2 bases, and 0 bases had no gene match.